The count of the clone carrying this T cell receptor beta chain is one. Its specificity is unknown. J was trimmed by 0 bases and V by 4 bases; bases with no gene match: 4. The germline V gene has CDR1 SGDLS and CDR2 YYNGEE. The CDR3 is 18 residues long. This sample was taken from a study of OX40 agonist ivuxolimab in advanced cancers. About the research overall: Ivuxolimab is a fully human IgG2 antibody that activates OX40 (CD134). From 23 to 79 years was the age range, with a mean of around 57 years, and over 80% were male. Points from the study as a whole: Researchers report that CD8+ T cells had, on average, more expanded clones than CD4+. Both CD4+ and CD8+ T cell populations in blood had undergone clonal expansion by week 6 at 0.1 to 3.0 mg/kg.

Produced via immunoSEQ multiplex PCR; TCRdb's table is partial and in-frame only. The sample consists of tens of thousands of clones, about 92% of them appearing once. This clonotype was sampled from an adult with an advanced solid tumor such as melanoma, head and neck, liver or kidney cancer. The chain carries TRBV9 and TRBJ2-6; 13 bases map to TRBD2. Here the sequenced sample was CD4+ or CD8+ T cells sorted from blood, taken in a trial of the OX40 agonist ivuxolimab. The CDR3 DNA reads TGTGCCAGCAGCACCCGACTAGCGGGAGGCTCTGGGGCCAACGTCCTGACTTTC. Translated: CASSTRLAGGSGANVLTF.